These T cell receptor beta chains were read from a single sample in a study of T cell responses to AZD1222 COVID-19 vaccine. TCRdb keeps only in-frame clones here, not all; method: immunoSEQ multiplex PCR. The sample has 65,000 to 80,000 clones; about 80% are singletons. Sequencing was performed on peripheral blood, taken 28 days after the second AZD1222 dose. The source of these receptors is an adult who received the AZD1222 COVID-19 vaccine. CDR3s include the opening cysteine and the closing phenylalanine or tryptophan. The D gene is left open where the match is weak. Not all rows give a size; the values are once, few, many and, for expanded clones, a class.

TRBD2	TRBJ2-2	-	TRBV2	TGTGCCAGCAAGAGCGGGAGGGCGAACACCGGGGAGCTGTTTTTT	CASKSGRANTGELFF
TRBD2	TRBJ2-3	once	TRBV11-2	TGTGCCAGCAGCCGGACTAGCGGCACTAGCACAGATACGCAGTATTTT	CASSRTSGTSTDTQYF
-	TRBJ1-5	-	TRBV14	TGTGCCAGCAGCCAACCAGGAGATAGCAATCAGCCCCAGCATTTT	CASSQPGDSNQPQHF
TRBD1	TRBJ1-5	-	TRBV29-1	TGCAGCGCTACAGGGGTTGGGGGCAATCAGCCCCAGCATTTT	CSATGVGGNQPQHF
-	TRBJ1-3	-	TRBV9	TGTGCCAGCAGCGTAGCGGCAGATCCATCTGGAAACACCATATATTTT	CASSVAADPSGNTIYF
TRBD1	TRBJ1-5	once	TRBV28	TGTGCCAGCAGTACGGGACAGGGGGCAAGGGATCAGCCCCAGCATTTT	CASSTGQGARDQPQHF
-	TRBJ1-4	-	TRBV30	TGTGCCTGGAGTGGGTCGACAGTGCGACGGGAAAAACTGTTTTTT	CAWSGSTVRREKLFF
TRBD1	TRBJ1-5	few	TRBV12-3/TRBV12-4	TGTGCCAGCAACTCAGGGGGGGCTCAGCCCCAGCATTTT	CASNSGGAQPQHF
-	TRBJ2-3	-	TRBV30	TGTGCCTGGAGTCCCGGAGTGCCAGATACGCAGTATTTT	CAWSPGVPDTQYF
-	TRBJ1-2	-	TRBV6-6	TGTGCCAGCAGCCCGGAGGGAGGGGGCTACACCTTC	CASSPEGGGYTF
TRBD2	TRBJ2-1	-	TRBV7-9	TGTGCCAGCAGCCAGGGACTAGCGGTAGAGTTCTTC	CASSQGLAVEFF
-	TRBJ2-7	-	TRBV7-2	TGTGCCAGCAGCTCGGACGGGACTCGGCGGGGAGAGCAGTACTTC	CASSSDGTRRGEQYF
-	TRBJ1-2	-	TRBV28	TGTGCCAGCAGTTCCGGGGGGGACTATGGCTACACCTTC	CASSSGGDYGYTF
-	TRBJ2-7	-	TRBV28	TGTGCCAGCAATGGCGTGGCCTACGAGCAGTACTTC	CASNGVAYEQYF
-	TRBJ2-7	-	TRBV28	TGTGCCAGCAGTACAGGGAACCACGAGCAGTACTTC	CASSTGNHEQYF
-	TRBJ2-7	-	TRBV19	TGTGCCAGTAGTATTGGAGGCACTCTTCCCTACGAGCAGTACTTC	CASSIGGTLPYEQYF
-	TRBJ1-4	-	TRBV4-1	TGCGCCAGCAGCCAACTATTCGGGGGAACTAATGAAAAACTGTTTTTT	CASSQLFGGTNEKLFF
-	TRBJ1-1	-	TRBV18	TGTGCCAGCTCACCACGGGCCTGGGAGGTCACTGAAGCTTTCTTT	CASSPRAWEVTEAFF